The source of this TCR beta chain is a study of shared clonotypes between healthy human individuals. Study-level findings and limits: Naive subsets generally exceeded memory subsets in estimated richness. Across four donors, naive CD4 shared roughly 5%, naive CD8 under 4%, memory CD4 roughly 2.1%, memory CD8 0.35% to 0.5%. Against clonotypes common to all four donors, non-shared ones had lower generation probabilities.

Of note for this clone: Its antigen is still unknown. This sample includes further DNA sequences coding for the same CDR3.

Using 200 ng DNA, some 30,000 T cell genomes, the sorted-subset replicate PCRs were run. Libraries were prepared by immunoSEQ multiplex PCR; TCRdb keeps only in-frame clonotypes and omits some of them. The sample holds fewer than 3 million clones, 92% seen once. The CDR3 totals 15 residues. Germline values: CDR1 KGHSH, CDR2 LQKENI. The J segment lost 4 bases and the V segment lost 4 bases, leaving 3 bases of the junction unmatched. The specimen was naive CD4+ T cells from PBMCs. Described subset: CD45RA+ positively selected. The sequence derives from a man aged 18-30 years in good health. Some clones in this sample may be carry-over from other donors' samples. This chain connects TRBV18 to TRBJ2-7, with 14 positions matching TRBD2. DNA for the CDR3: TGTGCCAGCTCACAAGGACTAGCGGGAGGATACGAGCAGTACTTC. Amino acid sequence: CASSQGLAGGYEQYF.